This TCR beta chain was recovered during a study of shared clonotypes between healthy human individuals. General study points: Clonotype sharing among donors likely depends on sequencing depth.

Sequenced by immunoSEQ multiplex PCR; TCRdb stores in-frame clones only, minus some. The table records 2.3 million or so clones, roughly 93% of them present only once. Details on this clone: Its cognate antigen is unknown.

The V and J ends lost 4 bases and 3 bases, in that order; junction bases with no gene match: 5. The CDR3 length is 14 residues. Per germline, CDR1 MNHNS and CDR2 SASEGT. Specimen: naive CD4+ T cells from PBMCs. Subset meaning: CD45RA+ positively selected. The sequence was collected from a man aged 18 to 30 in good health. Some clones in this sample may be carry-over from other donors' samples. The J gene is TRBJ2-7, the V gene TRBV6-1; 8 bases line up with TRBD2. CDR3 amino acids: CASSVSGKDYEQYF. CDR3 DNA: TGTGCCAGCAGTGTTAGCGGGAAGGACTACGAGCAGTACTTC.